These 21 T cell receptor beta chains were all obtained from the same sample, sequenced in a study of T cell responses to AZD1222 COVID-19 vaccine. Measured with immunoSEQ multiplex PCR; TCRdb has only the in-frame clones, and not every one. Here the sample spans 90,000 to 100,000 clones, around nine tenths being singletons. The specimen was peripheral blood, collected on day 0 of AZD1222 vaccination. Receptor source: an adult in good health.

The chain couples TRBV5-1 to TRBJ2-1; a possible D gene is TRBD2 (5 bases). Trimming took 4 bases from V and 8 from J, leaving 16 bases between them. The CDR3 runs 14 residues. Germline V gene data show CDR1 as SGHRS and CDR2 as YFSETQ. This CDR3 is CASSRRDSLDEQFF. The CDR3 nucleotides read TGCGCCAGCAGCCGCCGGGATAGCCTTGATGAGCAGTTCTTC.

The rearrangement uses TRBV5-6 and TRBJ1-2; 7 nucleotides align to TRBD1. The CDR3 contains 13 residues. Germline CDR1 reads SGHDT; CDR2 reads YYEEEE. V was pared by 4 bases and J by 8 bases, with 8 bases of the junction left unmatched. CDR3 DNA: TGTGCCAGCAGCCCACTGACAGGGTGGGGCTACACCTTC. It translates to CASSPLTGWGYTF.

This chain joins TRBV4-2 and TRBJ1-5; 7 bases line up with TRBD1. V gave up 2 bases and J gave up 4 bases; unmatched junction bases: 5. The CDR3 has 15 amino acids. Per the germline V gene, CDR1 is LGHNA and CDR2 is YNFKEQ. The CDR3 region has the DNA TGTGCCAGCAGCCAAACGGGACAGCCGAATCAGCCCCAGCATTTT. Residues: CASSQTGQPNQPQHF.

The gene calls are TRBV7-2 and TRBJ2-2; 7 bases agree with TRBD1. The germline gives CDR1 SGHTA, CDR2 FQGNSA. Germline trimming cut 5 bases from V and 6 bases from J; bases unmatched to any gene: 6. The CDR3 sequence is 14 residues long. CDR3 residues: CASSTETGSGELFF. CDR3 DNA sequence: TGTGCCAGCAGCACCGAGACAGGGTCCGGGGAGCTGTTTTTT.

This clone showed up just a few times. This sequence joins TRBV18 and TRBJ1-2; a possible D gene is TRBD1 (6 bases). The CDR3 has 14 amino acids. The V gene lost 3 bases and the J gene lost 7 bases, with 15 bases spanning the gap. Germline V CDR1 and CDR2: KGHSH, LQKENI. CDR3 region: CASSPGRGDRGYTF. The CDR3 nucleotides read TGTGCCAGCTCACCCGGCAGGGGAGATCGTGGCTACACCTTC. Supplemented by reference TRBV18 and TRBJ1-2, the full variable domain reads NAGVMQNPRHLVRRRGQEARLRCSPMKGHSHVYWYRQLPEEGLKFMVYLQKENIIDESGMPKERFSAEFPKEGPSILRIQQVVRGDSAAYFCASSPGRGDRGYTFGSGTRLTVV.

This rearrangement joins TRBV27 to TRBJ1-1; TRBD1 matches at 8 bases. CDR1 and CDR2 from the germline V gene are MNHEY and SMNVEV (reference sequence). The J segment lost 0 bases and the V segment lost 3 bases, leaving 6 bases of the junction unmatched. The length of the CDR3 is 16 residues. Written as DNA, the CDR3 is TGTGCCAGCAGTTTTATCGCGGACAGGGTGAACACTGAAGCTTTCTTT. Translation: CASSFIADRVNTEAFF.

In DNA form, the CDR3 reads TGTGCCAGCAGCCGGGGACTAGCGGGGGACAATGAGCAGTTCTTC. Translating it yields CASSRGLAGDNEQFF. This chain joins TRBV7-6 and TRBJ2-1; TRBD2 matches 14 bases. Germline V CDR1 and CDR2: SGHVS, FNYEAQ. This CDR3 is 15 amino acids long. Losses at the gene ends were 5 bases for V and 5 bases for J; bases not matched to a gene: 2.

The chain carries TRBV7-9 and TRBJ2-3, with D perhaps matching TRBD2 (5 bases). The germline CDR1 and CDR2 sequences are SEHNR and FQNEAQ (reference sequence). Trimming stripped 5 bases from V and 7 bases from J, with 16 bases between. The CDR3 consists of 14 residues. The CDR3 region is CASSDTRGSNTQYF. The DNA of the CDR3 is TGTGCCAGCAGCGACACAAGAGGGTCGAATACGCAGTATTTT.

The J gene is TRBJ2-7, the V gene TRBV27; D possibly matches TRBD1 or TRBD2 (5 bases each). This CDR3 has 13 residues. Trimming stripped 6 bases from V and 3 bases from J, with 12 bases between. The V gene's germline CDR1 is MNHEY and CDR2 SMNVEV (reference sequence). DNA for the CDR3: TGTGCCAGCAGGACGGGACGGCACTACGAGCAGTACTTC. Its translation: CASRTGRHYEQYF.

The chain links TRBV19 to TRBJ1-1; 7 bases agree with TRBD1. CDR1 is LNHDA, CDR2 SQIVND, per germline (reference sequence). The length of the CDR3 is 14 residues. With 3 bases clipped from V and 4 bases from J, the junction kept 5 bases outside the gene matches. The CDR3 DNA is TGTGCCAGTAGTATGGTAAACAGGGGCACTGAAGCTTTCTTT. It encodes CASSMVNRGTEAFF.

The gene calls are TRBV19 and TRBJ1-5; 7 positions match TRBD1. Germline assignment: CDR1 LNHDA and CDR2 SQIVND (reference sequence). The length of the CDR3 is 14 residues. The V segment lost 6 bases and the J segment 3 bases; nucleotides outside the gene matches: 5. CDR3 DNA: TGTGCCAGTAGGACAGGGAGGGTCAATCAGCCCCAGCATTTT. The encoded protein is CASRTGRVNQPQHF.

As to this clone: Other DNA variants within this sample encode the same CDR3. The chain is built from TRBV28 and TRBJ1-2; no clear D gene. Trimming removed 5 bases at V and 2 bases at J, with 3 bases between. Germline CDR1 MDHEN, CDR2 SYDVKM. The CDR3 covers 11 residues. CDR3 in amino acids: CASSQNYGYTF. The DNA for the CDR3 is TGTGCCAGCAGTCAGAACTATGGCTACACCTTC.

This clone was counted once. The gene calls are TRBV15 and TRBJ2-7; 10 positions match TRBD1. The V gene's germline CDR1 is LNHNV and CDR2 YYDKDF (reference sequence). Germline trimming cut 1 base from V and 6 bases from J; bases unmatched to any gene: 6. The CDR3 totals 15 residues. The CDR3 spells CATSRGGTGASEQYF. CDR3 bases: TGTGCCACCAGCAGAGGGGGGACAGGGGCCAGCGAGCAGTACTTC.

The chain uses TRBV10-3 and TRBJ2-5; 14 nucleotides match TRBD2. There are 16 residues in the CDR3. V gave up 2 bases and J gave up 4 bases; unmatched junction bases: 3. Germline CDR1 ENHRY, CDR2 SYGVKD. CDR3 amino acids: CAISEPGLAGGETQYF. The CDR3 nucleotides are TGTGCCATCAGTGAGCCAGGACTAGCGGGAGGAGAGACCCAGTACTTC.

The chain uses TRBV6-5 and TRBJ2-5; TRBD2 is a possible D gene (7 bases). The V and J ends lost 10 bases and 5 bases respectively, with 17 bases between them. Germline assignment: CDR1 MNHEY and CDR2 SVGAGI. This CDR3 region has 13 residues. The CDR3 DNA reads TGTGCCACATACTCCAGGGGAGGGGAGACCCAGTACTTC. Amino acid sequence: CATYSRGGETQYF.

J is TRBJ2-5 and V is TRBV19, with TRBD1 matching 8 bases. This CDR3 spans 16 amino acids. V lost 5 bases, J lost 2 bases, and 10 bases stayed unmatched. The germline V gene encodes CDR1 LNHDA and CDR2 SQIVND (reference sequence). DNA for the CDR3: TGTGCCAGTAGTCGCTCCAGGGGGCCCACGCAAGAGACCCAGTACTTC. The encoded protein is CASSRSRGPTQETQYF.

The chain is built from TRBV19 and TRBJ2-2; TRBD2 matches 7 bases. CDR3 length equals 17 residues. The V segment lost 2 bases and the J segment 6 bases; nucleotides outside the gene matches: 12. Per the germline V gene, CDR1 is LNHDA and CDR2 is SQIVND (reference sequence). The CDR3 region is CASSIRGAGLTSGELFF. CDR3 coding DNA: TGTGCCAGTAGTATAAGGGGAGCGGGACTCACGTCCGGGGAGCTGTTTTTT.

The chain has TRBV2 and TRBJ1-1, with D hard to call. This CDR3 comprises 15 residues. Looked up from germline, CDR1 is SNHLY and CDR2 is FYNNEI. The V and J ends lost 0 bases and 11 bases respectively, with 19 bases between them. The CDR3 is CASSEALVAISGAFF. CDR3 sequence (DNA): TGTGCCAGCAGTGAAGCGCTTGTAGCGATCAGCGGGGCTTTCTTT.

This chain connects TRBV5-1 to TRBJ2-3; D is uncertain. Trimming removed 2 bases at V and 5 bases at J, with 3 bases between. Germline assignment: CDR1 SGHRS and CDR2 YFSETQ. The CDR3 sequence is 11 residues long. The CDR3 DNA reads as TGCGCCAGCAGCTTAAGAGATACGCAGTATTTT. This translates into CASSLRDTQYF.

In this sample, this clone turned up once. This sequence joins TRBV7-2 and TRBJ2-1; 10 nucleotides line up with TRBD2. Germline V gene data show CDR1 as SGHTA and CDR2 as FQGNSA. Trimming at V came to 0 bases and at J to 5 bases, leaving 4 bases not matched to a gene. This CDR3 has 16 amino acids. CDR3 protein: CASSLALAGRNNEQFF. CDR3 DNA sequence: TGTGCCAGCAGCTTAGCACTAGCGGGGAGAAACAATGAGCAGTTCTTC.

This clone has just one count. V and J are TRBV6-2 or TRBV6-3 and TRBJ2-7; 7 bases match TRBD1. Germline values: CDR1 MNHEY, CDR2 SVGEGT. The CDR3 totals 13 residues. The trim removed 5 bases at V and 2 bases at J, leaving 3 bases unmatched. The chain's CDR3 is CASSPGQTYEQYF. The CDR3 DNA follows: TGTGCCAGCAGTCCGGGACAGACCTACGAGCAGTACTTC.